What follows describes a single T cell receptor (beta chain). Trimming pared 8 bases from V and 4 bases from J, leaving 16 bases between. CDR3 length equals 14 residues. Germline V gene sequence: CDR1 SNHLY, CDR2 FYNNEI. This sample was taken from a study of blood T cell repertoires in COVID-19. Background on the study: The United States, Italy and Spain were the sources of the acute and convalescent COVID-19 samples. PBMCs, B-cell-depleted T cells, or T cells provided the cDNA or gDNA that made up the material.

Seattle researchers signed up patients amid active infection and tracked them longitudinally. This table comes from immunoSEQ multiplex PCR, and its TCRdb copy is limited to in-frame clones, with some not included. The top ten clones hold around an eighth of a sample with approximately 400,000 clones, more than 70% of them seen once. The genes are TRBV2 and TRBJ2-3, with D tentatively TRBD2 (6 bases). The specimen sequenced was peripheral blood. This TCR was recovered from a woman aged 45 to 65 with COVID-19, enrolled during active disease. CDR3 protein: CASSRPGEPDTQYF. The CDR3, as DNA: TGTGCCAGCTCCCGGCCGGGGGAACCAGATACGCAGTATTTT. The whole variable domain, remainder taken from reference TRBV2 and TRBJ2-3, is EPEVTQTPSHQVTQMGQEVILRCVPISNHLYFYWYRQILGQKVEFLVSFYNNEISEKSEIFDDQFSVERPDGSNFTLKIRSTKLEDSAMYFCASSRPGEPDTQYFGPGTRLTVL.